These 29 T cell receptor beta chains originate from one sample sequenced in a study of T cell responses to AZD1222 COVID-19 vaccine (dated by TCRdb to about 2021). This specimen's time point label, interpreted: about 28 days (+/-7) after the second vaccine dose. Preparation of the library involved the immunoSEQ multiplex PCR assay. As stored in TCRdb, this immuneACCESS dataset retains in-frame rearrangements with V and J assigned. A fraction of the clones does not appear; measured against another copy, unresolved V genes explain less than half of the discrepancy, and the remainder lacks a known reason. The sample table holds around 180,000 clones, of which approximately 94% were seen once. Of the sample, around 1.5% falls within the top ten clones. The sample here was peripheral blood, taken 28 days after the second AZD1222 dose. These receptors all come from an adult who received the AZD1222 COVID-19 vaccine.

Here the CDR3 reads CASKSGYNQPQHF. The CDR3 DNA follows: TGTGCCAGCAAGTCAGGGTACAATCAGCCCCAGCATTTT. The V and J genes are TRBV2 and TRBJ1-5; a possible D gene is TRBD1 (5 bases). The CDR3 is 13 amino acids. Germline assignment: CDR1 SNHLY and CDR2 FYNNEI. The V gene lost 7 bases and the J gene lost 3 bases, with 10 bases spanning the gap.

V is TRBV2 and J is TRBJ2-5; D may be TRBD1 or TRBD2 (5 bases each). V was clipped by 4 bases and J by 4 bases, with 13 bases between them. Germline CDR1 is SNHLY and CDR2 is FYNNEI. CDR3 length: 14 residues. CDR3 sequence: CASSAGWDGETQYF. The CDR3, as DNA: TGTGCCAGCAGTGCGGGATGGGACGGAGAGACCCAGTACTTC.

This chain connects TRBV7-8 to TRBJ1-5; TRBD1 might be the D (5 bases). Trimming removed 3 bases at V and 2 bases at J, with 8 bases between. Germline CDR1 SGHVS, CDR2 FQNEAQ. There are 14 residues in the CDR3. CDR3 nucleotide sequence: TGTGCCAGCAGCTTCGGGACGGGCAATCAGCCCCAGCATTTT. Translated: CASSFGTGNQPQHF.

The rearrangement uses TRBV5-1 and TRBJ1-2; D may be TRBD1 (6 bases). V lost 4 bases and J 5 bases, leaving 15 bases between the germline ends. Germline V lookup: CDR1 SGHRS, CDR2 YFSETQ. This CDR3 is built from 14 residues. The CDR3 DNA sequence: TGCGCCAGCAGCGGGATGGGGGGCGCGTATGGCTACACCTTC. Amino acids: CASSGMGGAYGYTF.

CDR3 region: CASSRRPQAQETQYF. Written as DNA, the CDR3 is TGTGCCAGTAGTAGGCGGCCCCAGGCACAAGAGACCCAGTACTTC. The J gene is TRBJ2-5, the V gene TRBV19; no firm D call. Trimming removed 4 bases at V and 2 bases at J, with 14 bases between. In germline, CDR1 is LNHDA, CDR2 SQIVND (reference sequence). The CDR3 extends over 15 amino acids.

The rearrangement links TRBV10-3 to TRBJ2-1; possible D gene TRBD2, 6 bases. Trimming took off 4 bases at V and 0 bases at J, with 10 bases between the two ends. The CDR3 is made up of 15 amino acids. The germline V gene encodes CDR1 ENHRY and CDR2 SYGVKD. The CDR3 DNA reads TGTGCCATCAGTGGGGGGGACCTCTCCTACAATGAGCAGTTCTTC. It translates to CAISGGDLSYNEQFF.

As to this clone: The sample carries other DNA sequences with the same CDR3. This chain links TRBV12-3 or TRBV12-4 with TRBJ2-5, with no clear D. V lost 2 bases, J lost 4 bases, and 2 bases lay in between. The CDR3 covers 11 residues. CDR3 amino acids: CASSLSETQYF. The CDR3 bases are TGTGCCAGCAGTTTATCAGAGACCCAGTACTTC.

The chain links TRBV27 to TRBJ2-1; 7 bases match TRBD2. The V gene's germline CDR1 is MNHEY and CDR2 SMNVEV (reference sequence). The CDR3 has 19 amino acids. V shed 3 bases, J shed 0 bases, and the junction held 14 bases outside the gene matches. The CDR3: CASSFPFAAGSSSYNEQFF. In DNA, the CDR3 is TGTGCCAGCAGTTTCCCCTTTGCAGCGGGGTCGAGCTCCTACAATGAGCAGTTCTTC.

The chain combines TRBV2 with TRBJ1-1; no definite D call. The ends were cut back, 8 bases at V and 4 bases at J, with 14 bases in the middle. Per germline, CDR1 SNHLY and CDR2 FYNNEI. This CDR3 comprises 13 residues. CDR3 DNA sequence: TGTGCCAGCTCCCTGGTCGGGAGCACTGAAGCTTTCTTT. Protein product: CASSLVGSTEAFF.

This clone occurred a few times. Other nucleotide sequences from this sample produce the same CDR3. The chain recombines TRBV12-3 or TRBV12-4 with TRBJ1-4, with D maybe TRBD1 (5 bases). The CDR3 consists of 12 residues. The V end was cut by 3 bases, the J end by 8 bases, with 7 bases between. CDR3 DNA: TGTGCCAGCAGTTTGGGACGGGAAAAACTGTTTTTT. Its protein is CASSLGREKLFF.

The V gene is TRBV9, the J gene TRBJ1-6, with D uncertain. CDR1 is SGDLS and CDR2 is YYNGEE in the germline V gene. Trimming pared 0 bases from V and 1 base from J, leaving 5 bases between. CDR3 length equals 15 residues. DNA for the CDR3: TGTGCCAGCAGCGTAGGTAGATCCTATAATTCACCCCTCCACTTT. It encodes CASSVGRSYNSPLHF.

The chain uses TRBV5-6 and TRBJ2-3, with D possibly being TRBD2 (5 bases). Per germline, CDR1 SGHDT and CDR2 YYEEEE. The CDR3 length is 15 residues. Trimming cost V 1 base and J 2 bases, with 11 bases left between them. The CDR3, as DNA: TGTGCCAGCAGCTTGATCATTAGCGACACAGATACGCAGTATTTT. The encoded protein is CASSLIISDTDTQYF. The variable domain in full, completed from reference TRBV5-6 and TRBJ2-3, reads DAGVTQSPTHLIKTRGQQVTLRCSPKSGHDTVSWYQQALGQGPQFIFQYYEEEERQRGNFPDRFSGHQFPNYSSELNVNALLLGDSALYLCASSLIISDTDTQYFGPGTRLTVL.

The chain combines TRBV29-1 with TRBJ2-1; 8 nucleotides align to TRBD1. The CDR3 is 12 residues long. V dropped 7 bases and J dropped 8; count of bases not matched to a gene: 7. Germline V CDR1 and CDR2: SQVTM, ANQGSEA. As DNA, the CDR3 is TGCAGCGGGCAGGGGGCCTCCGATGAGCAGTTCTTC. Amino acids: CSGQGASDEQFF.

The V and J genes are TRBV5-1 and TRBJ2-3; D is perhaps TRBD1 or TRBD2 (7 bases each). CDR3 length: 16 residues. Germline CDR1 reads SGHRS; CDR2 reads YFSETQ. V was trimmed by 3 bases and J by 1 base, leaving 15 bases between them. The CDR3: CASSWGGQLGTDTQYF. Written as DNA, the CDR3 is TGCGCCAGCAGCTGGGGGGGACAGCTCGGCACAGATACGCAGTATTTT.

This chain links TRBV11-3 with TRBJ2-7; weak D call: TRBD1 (6 bases). CDR3 length: 14 residues. Germline lookup yields CDR1 SGHNT and CDR2 YENEEA. V was cut by 2 bases and J by 6 bases, with 14 bases left in between. The CDR3 nucleotides read TGTGCCAGCAGCTTATCTGGCAGGGGTGCCGAGCAGTACTTC. Protein: CASSLSGRGAEQYF.

The chain couples TRBV18 to TRBJ1-3, with a tentative D call TRBD1 (5 bases). This CDR3 is built from 17 residues. V was trimmed by 1 base and J by 2 bases, leaving 15 bases between them. Per the germline V gene, CDR1 is KGHSH and CDR2 is LQKENI. The CDR3 sequence is CASSPLNPGQTGNTIYF. DNA for the CDR3: TGTGCCAGCTCACCACTAAACCCAGGACAAACTGGAAACACCATATATTTT.

The chain couples TRBV12-3 or TRBV12-4 to TRBJ1-1; D not certain. Trimming removed 8 bases at V and 1 base at J, with 11 bases between. CDR3 size: 13 residues. CDR3 DNA sequence: TGTGCCAGCTTGTTTCAGGCGAACACTGAAGCTTTCTTT. Encoded protein: CASLFQANTEAFF.

The table lists this clone with a count of one. The chain uses TRBV3-1 (or the pseudogene TRBV3-2) and TRBJ2-7; 7 positions agree with TRBD2. This CDR3 spans 15 amino acids. Germline values: CDR1 LGHDT, CDR2 YNNKEL (reference sequence). J gave up 3 bases and V 8 bases, and 13 bases lay outside the gene matches. In DNA, the CDR3 is TGTGCCAGCGTAAATCTAGCGGTGAGGGGCTACGAGCAGTACTTC. Residues: CASVNLAVRGYEQYF.

This clone showed up just once. This rearrangement joins TRBV12-5 to TRBJ2-5; D is unclear. V was trimmed by 6 bases and J by 4 bases, leaving 12 bases between them. This CDR3 has 13 amino acids. Germline-derived CDR1 and CDR2 are LGHNT and FRNRAP. CDR3 in amino acids: CASGPGGGETQYF. CDR3 coding DNA: TGTGCTAGTGGCCCTGGCGGTGGAGAGACCCAGTACTTC.

V gene TRBV27 combines with J gene TRBJ2-7; D ambiguous. This CDR3 has 9 amino acids. The germline V gene encodes CDR1 MNHEY and CDR2 SMNVEV (reference sequence). CDR3 DNA: TGTGCAGTAGGCTACGAGCAGTACTTC. This codes for CAVGYEQYF.

The chain uses TRBV4-1 and TRBJ1-5, with 7 bases that match TRBD1. The CDR3 has 15 residues. Per germline, CDR1 MGHRA and CDR2 YSYEKL. With V trimmed by 2 bases and J by 4 bases, 5 bases remained unmatched. The CDR3 bases are TGCGCCAGCAGCCAACGACAGGGTTTTAATCAGCCCCAGCATTTT. This encodes CASSQRQGFNQPQHF.

A word on this clone: Additional DNA sequences in this sample encode the identical CDR3. The gene calls are TRBV5-1 and TRBJ2-7; D could derive from TRBD1 or TRBD2 (5 bases each). The CDR3 sequence is 14 residues long. With 4 bases removed from V and 0 bases from J, the gap between germline ends came to 11 bases. Germline V gene sequence: CDR1 SGHRS, CDR2 YFSETQ. This CDR3 is CASSPGTASYEQYF. CDR3 DNA: TGCGCCAGCAGCCCTGGGACGGCCTCCTACGAGCAGTACTTC.

The genes are TRBV27 and TRBJ2-2, with D unresolved. With 8 bases removed from V and 0 bases from J, the gap between germline ends came to 10 bases. Germline V gene data show CDR1 as MNHEY and CDR2 as SMNVEV (reference sequence). The CDR3 runs to 14 residues. In DNA form, the CDR3 reads TGTGCCAGCGGTATACACGCGAACACCGGGGAGCTGTTTTTT. Protein product: CASGIHANTGELFF.

J is TRBJ1-4 and V is TRBV28, with D hard to call. Per the germline V gene, CDR1 is MDHEN and CDR2 is SYDVKM. The CDR3 sequence is 16 residues long. Trimming pared 6 bases from V and 5 bases from J, leaving 19 bases between. This CDR3 reads CASRETFGLTNEKLFF. CDR3 bases: TGTGCCAGCAGAGAAACGTTCGGTTTGACGAATGAAAAACTGTTTTTT.

The chain combines TRBV25-1 with TRBJ1-6; D perhaps matches TRBD1 (6 bases). The germline V gene has CDR1 MGHDK and CDR2 SYGVNS. The CDR3 length is 17 residues. Trimming removed 3 bases from V and 7 bases from J, with 19 bases in between. CDR3 bases: TGTGCCAGCAGTGACAACCCCAGGGGTAGGAGGAATTCACCCCTCCACTTT. It yields the protein CASSDNPRGRRNSPLHF.

The count of this clone is one. The CDR3 coding sequence is TGTGCCAGTAGCGGAGATGAAAAACTGTTTTTT. Amino acids: CASSGDEKLFF. This chain uses TRBV19 with TRBJ1-4, with D unclear. The CDR3 covers 11 residues. Trimming pared 6 bases from V and 6 bases from J, leaving 5 bases between. Germline V CDR1 and CDR2: LNHDA, SQIVND (reference sequence).

The rearrangement joins TRBV2 to TRBJ1-2, with D possibly matching TRBD1 (5 bases). With 4 bases removed from V and 4 bases from J, the gap between germline ends came to 13 bases. The CDR3 contains 14 residues. Germline V CDR1 and CDR2: SNHLY, FYNNEI. The CDR3 reads CASSVGGRGYGYTF. DNA of the CDR3: TGTGCCAGCAGTGTTGGGGGTAGAGGCTATGGCTACACCTTC.

The count of this clone is one. The chain employs TRBV21-1 and TRBJ2-7; the tabulated D call, TRBD2, remains unverified against the DNA. TRBV21-1 represents a pseudogene. CDR3 length: 23 residues. The CDR3 bases are TGTGCCAGCAGCAAAGGGGAGGGGACTAGCGGGAGTCCCGCGGAATTTAGCTCCTACGAGCAGTACTTC. Translation gives CASSKGEGTSGSPAEFSSYEQYF.

This chain connects TRBV24-1 to TRBJ2-5; 10 bases line up with TRBD1. This CDR3 has 16 residues. The germline gives CDR1 KGHDR, CDR2 SFDVKD. After removal of 4 bases from V and 4 bases from J, the junction contained 8 bases not matched to a gene. The CDR3: CATSDPRGTGVETQYF. The CDR3 nucleotides are TGTGCCACCAGTGACCCGCGAGGGACAGGGGTAGAGACCCAGTACTTC.